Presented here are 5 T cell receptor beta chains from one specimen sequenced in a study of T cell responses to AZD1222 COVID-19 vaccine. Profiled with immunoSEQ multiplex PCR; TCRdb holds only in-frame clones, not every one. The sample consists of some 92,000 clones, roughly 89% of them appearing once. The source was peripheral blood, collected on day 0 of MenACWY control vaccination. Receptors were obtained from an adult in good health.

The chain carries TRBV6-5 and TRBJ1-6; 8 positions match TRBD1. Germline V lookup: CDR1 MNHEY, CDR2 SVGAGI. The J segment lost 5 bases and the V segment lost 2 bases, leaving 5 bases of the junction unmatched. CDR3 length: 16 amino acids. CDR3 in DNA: TGTGCCAGCAGTTACCAGACAGGGGCTAATAATTCACCCCTCCACTTT. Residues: CASSYQTGANNSPLHF.

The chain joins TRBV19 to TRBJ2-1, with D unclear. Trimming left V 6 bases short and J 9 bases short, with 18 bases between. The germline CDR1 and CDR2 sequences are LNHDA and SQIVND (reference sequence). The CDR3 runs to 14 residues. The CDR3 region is CASRSHPSKGEQFF. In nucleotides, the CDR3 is TGTGCCAGTAGAAGTCACCCTAGTAAGGGTGAGCAGTTCTTC.

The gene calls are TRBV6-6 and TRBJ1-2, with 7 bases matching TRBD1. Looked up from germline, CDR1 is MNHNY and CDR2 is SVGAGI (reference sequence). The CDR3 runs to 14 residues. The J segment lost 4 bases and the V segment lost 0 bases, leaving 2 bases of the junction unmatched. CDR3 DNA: TGTGCCAGCAGTTACTCGGCAGGGGGCTATGGCTACACCTTC. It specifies CASSYSAGGYGYTF.

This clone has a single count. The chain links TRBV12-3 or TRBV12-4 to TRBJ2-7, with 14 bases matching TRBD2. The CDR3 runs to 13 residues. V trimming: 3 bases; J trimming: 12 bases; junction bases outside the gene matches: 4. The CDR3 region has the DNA TGTGCCAGCAGTTTGGGACTAGCGGGGGATTTGTACTTC. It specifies CASSLGLAGDLYF.

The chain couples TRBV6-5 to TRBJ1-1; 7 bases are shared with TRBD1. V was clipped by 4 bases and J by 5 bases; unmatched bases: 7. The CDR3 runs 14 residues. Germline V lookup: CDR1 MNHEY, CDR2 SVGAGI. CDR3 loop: CASSSIAGGTEAFF. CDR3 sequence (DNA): TGTGCCAGCAGTTCGATAGCAGGGGGGACTGAAGCTTTCTTT.